These T cell receptor beta chains were read from a single sample in a study of siplizumab effects on memory and regulatory T cells. The repertoire was sequenced with immunoSEQ multiplex PCR; TCRdb's copy has only in-frame clones and lacks some. In the table there are some 120,000 clones, around 94% of which are singletons. The sample was non-Treg CD4+ T cells sorted from blood. The receptors originated from a human donor in good health. CDR3s include the opening cysteine and the closing phenylalanine or tryptophan. The D gene is left open where the match is weak. Expanded clones get a size class; other rows say once, few or many, or leave the size out.

once	TRBV11-2	NA	TRBJ2-5	CASRGEGTETQYF
NA	TRBV10-1	NA	TRBJ2-1	CASSGSGTSYNEQFF
NA	TRBV6-5	TRBD1	TRBJ2-5	CASSYPDRNGQTQYF
NA	TRBV5-1	NA	TRBJ2-7	CASSTTAQAGEQYF
NA	TRBV11-3	TRBD1	TRBJ2-3	CASRTRQGASDTQYF
NA	TRBV6-6	TRBD1	TRBJ2-1	CASSRTGVRHEQFF
NA	TRBV5-1	NA	TRBJ1-4	CASSRENRADEKLFF
NA	TRBV7-2	NA	TRBJ2-1	CASSLTPRGGAWHEQFF
NA	TRBV30	TRBD1	TRBJ2-7	CAWSLGQGNYEQYF
NA	TRBV6-6	TRBD1	TRBJ1-1	CASRHRDRTNTEAFF
NA	TRBV7-6	TRBD2	TRBJ2-3	CASSSLAGGDTQYF
NA	TRBV2	TRBD1	TRBJ2-2	CASSVQGASNTGELFF
NA	TRBV5-4	NA	TRBJ2-5	CASTPPGTEQTQYF
NA	TRBV5-1	NA	TRBJ2-1	CASRPPPDSYNEQFF
NA	TRBV5-6	TRBD1	TRBJ2-7	CASSGDRGLYEQYF
NA	TRBV7-3	TRBD2	TRBJ2-3	CASSLGLAGGTDTQYF
NA	TRBV7-2	TRBD2	TRBJ2-7	CASSPTSGRILHEQYF
NA	TRBV6-4	NA	TRBJ2-3	CASSEQATDTQYF
NA	TRBV4-1	TRBD2	TRBJ2-7	CASSQDPVGLGTYEQYF
NA	TRBV6-6	NA	TRBJ2-3	CASRWDSTDTQYF
NA	TRBV5-4	NA	TRBJ2-1	CASSLEADGYNEQFF
once	TRBV2	NA	TRBJ2-7	CASSEVRGDYEQYF
NA	TRBV19	NA	TRBJ1-4	CASNNGEKLFF
once	TRBV18	NA	TRBJ1-5	CASSPNAAGANQPQHF
NA	TRBV4-1	TRBD1	TRBJ2-7	CASSQGGQGSYEQYF
NA	TRBV7-2	NA	TRBJ1-3	CASSRSGYSGNTIYF
NA	TRBV10-1	NA	TRBJ1-5	CASSVLGGPPASNQPQHF
NA	TRBV11-2	TRBD2	TRBJ2-2	CASSLRTSGPTGELFF
NA	TRBV5-4	TRBD2	TRBJ2-1	CASSFGTSGVSSYNEQFF
NA	TRBV4-2	NA	TRBJ1-4	CASSYRESEKLFF
NA	TRBV5-1	TRBD1	TRBJ1-2	CASSPQGGEDYGYTF
NA	TRBV6-6	NA	TRBJ1-1	CASTGQTNTEAFF
NA	TRBV6-6	NA	TRBJ1-1	CASRLSRGMNTEAFF
NA	TRBV12-5	TRBD1	TRBJ1-3	CASGSPIRDRGSISGNTIYF
NA	TRBV5-1	TRBD1	TRBJ1-1	CASSEGQGAYTEAFF
NA	TRBV27	NA	TRBJ1-6	CASATAPSPLHF
NA	TRBV6-5	NA	TRBJ1-1	CASGGGYTEAFF
NA	TRBV6-1	NA	TRBJ2-1	CASSEALMIYRDNEQFF
NA	TRBV12-5	NA	TRBJ1-1	CASGFKENTEAFF
few	TRBV11-2	NA	TRBJ1-5	CASSLAGLQPQHF
NA	TRBV15	TRBD1	TRBJ1-4	CATSRSLTGAGEKLFF
NA	TRBV9	NA	TRBJ1-5	CASSASGKAGQPQHF
NA	TRBV19	TRBD1	TRBJ1-5	CASSMGTGTGGNQPQHF
NA	TRBV25-1	NA	TRBJ1-1	CASKGGAEAFF
NA	TRBV18	NA	TRBJ2-5	CASSPGGSQETQYF
NA	TRBV29-1	NA	TRBJ1-3	CSVDPRGGNTIYF
NA	TRBV7-2	NA	TRBJ2-1	CASSRYGTAEQFF
NA	TRBV7-9	NA	TRBJ2-2	CASSIHVSGELFF
NA	TRBV27	NA	TRBJ1-2	CASSLTAEDRGYTF
NA	TRBV6-6	NA	TRBJ1-5	CASSYSSNQPQHF
NA	TRBV6-5	NA	TRBJ1-3	CASSQTFSGNTIYF